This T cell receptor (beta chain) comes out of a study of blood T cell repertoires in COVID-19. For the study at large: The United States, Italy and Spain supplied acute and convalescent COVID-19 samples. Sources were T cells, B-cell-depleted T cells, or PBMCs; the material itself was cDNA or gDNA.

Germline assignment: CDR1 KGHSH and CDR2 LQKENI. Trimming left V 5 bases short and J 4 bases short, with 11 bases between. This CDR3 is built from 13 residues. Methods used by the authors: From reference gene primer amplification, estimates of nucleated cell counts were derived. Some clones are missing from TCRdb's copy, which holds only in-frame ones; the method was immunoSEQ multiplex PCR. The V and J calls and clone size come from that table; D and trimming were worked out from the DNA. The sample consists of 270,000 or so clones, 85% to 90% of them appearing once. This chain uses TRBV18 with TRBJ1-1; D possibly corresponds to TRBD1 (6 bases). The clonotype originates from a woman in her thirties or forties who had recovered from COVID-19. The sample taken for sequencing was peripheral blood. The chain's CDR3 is CASSLQGTTEAFF. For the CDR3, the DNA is TGTGCCAGCTCATTACAGGGTACCACTGAAGCTTTCTTT.